The 19 T cell receptor beta chains given below trace back to one sample, sequenced in a study of T-cell memory formation after mild COVID-19. TCRdb recomputed calls from the 5' RACE reads with MiXCR, one row per CDR3 protein. The sample records about 57,000 distinct CDR3 sequences, more than 10% being singletons. The sequenced sample consisted of PBMCs or a T cell subset sorted from them (not recorded which). These receptors all come from a man aged 18 to 35 who had mild COVID-19 (a few samples of this study predate the infection). Cell type and time point are not known.

This clonotype showed up just a few times. V is TRBV28 and J is TRBJ1-6, with 7 positions matching TRBD1. Unmatched junction bases numbered 9, after V lost 10 bases and J lost 6 bases. Germline V lookup: CDR1 MDHEN, CDR2 SYDVKM. CDR3 length: 14 amino acids. The CDR3 here is CATGIGTANSPLHF. In DNA form, the CDR3 reads TGTGCCACCGGGATAGGGACAGCTAATTCACCCCTCCACTTT.

This clonotype was detected a few times. V gene TRBV20-1 combines with J gene TRBJ2-1; the match to TRBD2 covers 7 bases. CDR1 DFQATT and CDR2 SNEGSKA come from the germline V gene (reference sequence). The CDR3 is made up of 14 amino acids. Losses at the gene ends were 6 bases for V and 4 bases for J; bases not matched to a gene: 9. The CDR3 loop is CSACPSGVYNEQFF. The CDR3 region has the DNA TGCAGTGCCTGTCCTAGCGGCGTATACAATGAGCAGTTCTTC.

V and J are TRBV4-3 and TRBJ1-2, with D unresolved. The germline CDR1 and CDR2 sequences are LGHNA and YSLEER. V lost 1 base, J lost 3 bases, and 15 bases lay in between. CDR3 length: 16 residues. CDR3 nucleotides: TGCGCCAGCAGCCAAGTAGGAGTGAGTAGGGACTATGGCTACACCTTC. This gives the protein CASSQVGVSRDYGYTF.

This sequence joins TRBV6-1 and TRBJ1-1, with 7 bases matching TRBD1. This CDR3 comprises 14 residues. Per germline, CDR1 MNHNS and CDR2 SASEGT. Trimming took 6 bases from V and 0 from J; bases not matched to a gene: 4. CDR3 sequence reads: CASRRQGMNTEAFF. CDR3 coding DNA: TGTGCCAGCAGAAGACAGGGAATGAACACTGAAGCTTTCTTT.

This clonotype was counted at least ten times. This rearrangement joins TRBV4-1 to TRBJ2-5; 13 bases are a match to TRBD2. CDR1 is MGHRA, CDR2 YSYEKL, per germline. This CDR3 spans 16 amino acids. V trimming: 4 bases; J trimming: 2 bases; junction bases outside the gene matches: 4. The CDR3 DNA reads as TGCGCCAGCAGCCTGAGGACTAGCGGGGGTCAAGAGACCCAGTACTTC. This translates into CASSLRTSGGQETQYF.

This clonotype was detected a few times. The rearrangement joins TRBV7-2 to TRBJ2-5, with 7 nucleotides matching TRBD2. Germline assignment: CDR1 SGHTA and CDR2 FQGNSA. The ends lost 4 bases at V and 8 bases at J; junction bases unmatched: 22. The length of the CDR3 is 18 residues. CDR3 residues: CASSYDTVGTTLAGTQYF. The CDR3 bases are TGTGCCAGCAGCTATGACACGGTTGGGACTACCCTTGCTGGCACCCAGTACTTC.

Written as DNA, the CDR3 is TGTGCCAGCAGCTCTAGCGGGGGGGCTGAACCGTTCTTC. As protein: CASSSSGGAEPFF. V and J are TRBV13 and TRBJ2-1; 12 bases map to TRBD2. Germline CDR1 and CDR2: PRHDT and FYEKMQ (reference sequence). V gave up 4 bases and J gave up 15 bases; unmatched junction bases: 7. The CDR3 covers 13 residues.

This clonotype was seen once. V gene TRBV12-3 or TRBV12-4 combines with J gene TRBJ2-5; 7 nucleotides line up with TRBD2. The CDR3 contains 14 residues. V shed 6 bases, J shed 3 bases, and the junction held 7 bases outside the gene matches. The CDR3 reads CASSTLAREETQYF. The CDR3, as DNA: TGTGCCAGCAGCACACTAGCGCGTGAAGAGACCCAGTACTTC.

The sample holds many counts of this clonotype. The chain has TRBV28 and TRBJ1-1, with TRBD1 as a possible D gene (6 bases). Germline CDR1 MDHEN, CDR2 SYDVKM. Trimming took 6 bases from V and 7 from J, leaving 15 bases between them. The CDR3 extends over 13 amino acids. The CDR3 DNA follows: TGTGCCAGCAGCCCGTCGGGACACGGTGAAGCTTTCTTT. The encoded protein is CASSPSGHGEAFF.

This clonotype was seen only a few times. The rearrangement uses TRBV7-2 and TRBJ2-1; D unclear. The germline V gene has CDR1 SGHTA and CDR2 FQGNSA. The V end lost 8 bases, the J end lost 3 bases, and 14 bases lay between the germline ends. The CDR3 totals 14 residues. The CDR3 protein is CASSASSDYNEQFF. As DNA, the CDR3 is TGTGCCAGCTCAGCCAGTTCGGACTACAATGAGCAGTTCTTC.

This clonotype was seen more than once but under ten times. The V call is TRBV28, the J call TRBJ2-6; the D is unclear. The V end was cut by 4 bases, the J end by 4 bases, with 11 bases between. The CDR3 length is 15 residues. Germline values: CDR1 MDHEN, CDR2 SYDVKM. The CDR3: CASSYRLSGANVLTF. The CDR3 DNA reads as TGTGCCAGCAGTTACCGACTCTCGGGGGCCAACGTCCTGACTTTC.

This clonotype was observed many times. CDR3 in amino acids: CASSLRGGETQYF. In DNA, the CDR3 is TGTGCCAGCAGTTTACGGGGGGGGGAGACCCAGTACTTC. This chain links TRBV12-3 or TRBV12-4 with TRBJ2-5, with 8 bases identical to TRBD2. The CDR3 sequence is 13 residues long. J gave up 5 bases and V 2 bases, and 1 base lay outside the gene matches.

V gene TRBV20-1 combines with J gene TRBJ1-3; D remains unclear. The germline gives CDR1 DFQATT, CDR2 SNEGSKA (reference sequence). This CDR3 comprises 13 residues. V was trimmed by 1 base and J by 2 bases, leaving 6 bases between them. For the CDR3, the DNA is TGCAGTGCTAGAGCCCCTACTGGAAACACCATATATTTT. Residues: CSARAPTGNTIYF.

V is TRBV12-3 or TRBV12-4 and J is TRBJ2-2; tentatively, D is TRBD2 (6 bases). The CDR3 length is 15 residues. The ends were cut back, 5 bases at V and 3 bases at J, with 13 bases in the middle. CDR3 amino acids: CASSANRDYTGELFF. CDR3 in DNA: TGTGCCAGCAGTGCTAACCGGGACTACACCGGGGAGCTGTTTTTT.

In its sample, this clonotype was seen many times. This chain connects TRBV20-1 to TRBJ2-7; the D gene is possibly TRBD2 (6 bases). The CDR3 runs to 14 residues. V dropped 3 bases and J dropped 6 bases, with 18 bases sitting between them. The germline V gene encodes CDR1 DFQATT and CDR2 SNEGSKA (reference sequence). CDR3 in DNA: TGCAGTGCTAGCCCGGGACTGGGAGGAGGCGAGCAGTACTTC. It specifies CSASPGLGGGEQYF.

This clonotype was observed at least ten times. This chain connects TRBV5-1 to TRBJ2-5, with D perhaps assigned TRBD1 or TRBD2 (5 bases each). This CDR3 is built from 14 residues. CDR1 is SGHRS and CDR2 is YFSETQ in the germline V gene. V shed 5 bases and J shed 2 bases, with 13 bases lying between them. The CDR3 loop reads CASRGLTGQETQYF. CDR3 nucleotide sequence: TGCGCCAGCAGGGGGCTAACGGGGCAAGAGACCCAGTACTTC.

This clonotype was detected ten times or more. V and J are TRBV7-9 and TRBJ1-2; D remains unclear. The CDR3 has 11 residues. Germline V lookup: CDR1 SEHNR, CDR2 FQNEAQ (reference sequence). V lost 7 bases to trimming and J lost 4 bases, with 7 bases between them. This CDR3 is CASTELYGYTF. The DNA of the CDR3 is TGTGCCAGCACGGAACTCTATGGCTACACCTTC.

This clonotype was observed once. The CDR3 bases are TGTGCCAGCAGCGTAGTTAGTACGGACAGGGTCTACGAGCAGTACTTC. Its translation: CASSVVSTDRVYEQYF. V gene TRBV9 combines with J gene TRBJ2-7; 8 bases agree with TRBD1. This CDR3 is 16 amino acids long. V shed 0 bases and J 3 bases; nucleotides not matched to a gene: 8. Germline CDR1 and CDR2: SGDLS and YYNGEE. The entire variable domain, with the rest obtained from reference TRBV9 and TRBJ2-7, is as follows: DSGVTQTPKHLITATGQRVTLRCSPRSGDLSVYWYQQSLDQGLQFLIQYYNGEERAKGNILERFSAQQFPDLHSELNLSSLELGDSALYFCASSVVSTDRVYEQYFGPGTRLTVT.

V and J are TRBV5-1 and TRBJ2-5; D may match TRBD1 or TRBD2 (5 bases each). The CDR3 has 16 residues. Germline loops: CDR1 SGHRS, CDR2 YFSETQ. The V end lost 6 bases, the J end lost 5 bases, and 23 bases lay between the germline ends. The CDR3 region is CASTLQGPARGETQYF. DNA for the CDR3: TGCGCCAGCACTCTCCAGGGTCCAGCCCGAGGGGAGACCCAGTACTTC.